This T cell receptor beta chain was recovered during a study of CD4 T cells in relation to SARS-CoV-2 and coronaviruses. On the study more broadly: Patient ages ranged from 21 to 72, median 38. Convalescent patients were fewer than ten males and a few females; two were Hispanic. General study findings and limits: Pre-pandemic and post-infection samples never came from the same donor. No crossreactivity against non-spike viral proteins was tested here.

This clone showed up just a few times. Its target is unknown. Clones were read by immunoSEQ multiplex PCR, and TCRdb kept only the in-frame ones, dropping some. The sample has 35,000 to 40,000 clones, 80% to 90% seen once; the top ten hold roughly 3.2%. Sequencing used memory CD4+ T cells from PBMCs. This TCR was sampled from an adult with COVID-19.

CDR3 residues: CASSEAPRQGSSYEQYF. Written as DNA, the CDR3 is TGTGCCAGCAGTGAAGCGCCCAGACAGGGAAGCTCCTACGAGCAGTACTTC. The rearrangement links TRBV2 to TRBJ2-7, with 7 bases fitting TRBD1. Germline values: CDR1 SNHLY, CDR2 FYNNEI. V was clipped by 0 bases and J by 0 bases; unmatched bases: 8. The CDR3 spans 17 residues.